This T cell receptor (beta chain) was sequenced in a study of OX40 agonist ivuxolimab in advanced cancers. Study at large: It was ivuxolimab, an agonistic anti-OX40 (CD134) antibody, that patients were treated with. The dose-escalation cohort was about 80% male, with a mean age of 60 years, ranging about 23 to 90. Therapy given before enrollment (anti-PD-1, anti-PD-L1 or anti-CTLA-4) was allowed, and around 41% had some.

Worth noting for this clone: Its antigen is unknown.

Clones were sequenced by immunoSEQ multiplex PCR, and TCRdb holds only the in-frame ones, with some missing. Seen here are over 80,000 clones, 84% observed once, and the top ten hold roughly 5%. Trimming left V 0 bases short and J 6 bases short, with 12 bases between. Germline V CDR1 and CDR2: MNHEY, SMNVEV (reference sequence). This CDR3 contains 14 residues. Study results and caveats: Researchers did not determine the expanded peripheral T cells' antigen specificity.

This receptor was identified in an adult with an advanced solid tumor such as melanoma, head and neck, liver or kidney cancer. The V and J genes are TRBV27 and TRBJ2-7; D is ambiguous. The sequencing here drew on CD4+ or CD8+ T cells sorted from blood, taken in a trial of the OX40 agonist ivuxolimab. The CDR3 here is CASSLSPDWGEQYF. CDR3 nucleotide sequence: TGTGCCAGCAGTTTATCGCCCGATTGGGGCGAGCAGTACTTC.